These 19 T cell receptor beta chains were all obtained from the same sample, sequenced in a study of beta chain features in type 1 diabetes. Notes on the study in general: Shortening of TCRB CDR3s, moderate but significant, appeared in all four CD4+ subsets of Type 1 diabetes patients.

Antigen specificity for these receptors is unknown. Sequenced material consisted of expressed TCRB transcripts (all of the isolated RNA was reverse transcribed). Libraries were prepared by immunoSEQ multiplex PCR; TCRdb keeps only in-frame clonotypes and omits some of them. The sample shows about 140,000 clones, roughly an eighth of them seen only once. The sample taken for sequencing was central memory CD4+ T cells from blood. The receptors were sampled from a man aged 18 to 35 with type 1 diabetes.

This clone appeared a few times. The J gene is TRBJ2-3, the V gene TRBV7-8, with TRBD2 identical over 10 bases. Trimming at V came to 6 bases and at J to 4 bases, leaving 10 bases not matched to a gene. Per germline, CDR1 SGHVS and CDR2 FQNEAQ. This CDR3 has 16 amino acids. This CDR3 reads CASSHSGTSDADTQYF. The CDR3 coding sequence is TGTGCCAGCAGTCATTCCGGGACTAGCGACGCAGATACGCAGTATTTT.

The V and J genes are TRBV7-2 and TRBJ2-1; D is undetermined. Germline V CDR1 and CDR2: SGHTA, FQGNSA. This CDR3 is 11 amino acids long. Trimming took off 2 bases at V and 9 bases at J, with 5 bases between the two ends. CDR3 sequence reads: CASSLRVEQFF. The CDR3 coding sequence is TGTGCCAGCAGCTTAAGGGTTGAGCAGTTCTTC.

The chain links TRBV7-9 to TRBJ1-1, with unresolved D. The CDR3 length is 13 residues. The germline gives CDR1 SEHNR, CDR2 FQNEAQ (reference sequence). V was cut by 5 bases and J by 2 bases, with 9 bases left in between. CDR3 region: CASSRDGNTEAFF. DNA for the CDR3: TGTGCCAGCAGCCGAGACGGAAACACTGAAGCTTTCTTT.

This clone occurred a few times. The CDR3 is CAWSRDRDYGYTF. The CDR3 nucleotides are TGTGCCTGGAGTAGGGACAGGGACTATGGCTACACCTTC. The V and J genes are TRBV30 and TRBJ1-2, with 9 bases that match TRBD1. This CDR3 has 13 residues. Losses at the gene ends were 2 bases for V and 3 bases for J; bases not matched to a gene: 1. The germline V gene encodes CDR1 GTSNPN and CDR2 SVGIG (reference sequence).

The rearrangement joins TRBV18 to TRBJ2-5, with D hard to call. This CDR3 contains 13 residues. With 1 base removed from V and 2 bases from J, the gap between germline ends came to 5 bases. The V gene's germline CDR1 is KGHSH and CDR2 LQKENI. CDR3 bases: TGTGCCAGCTCACCACTCCGGCAAGAGACCCAGTACTTC. Protein sequence: CASSPLRQETQYF.

The chain couples TRBV11-2 to TRBJ1-2; D is unclear. Trimming removed 4 bases at V and 2 bases at J, with 14 bases between. CDR3 size: 15 residues. The germline V gene has CDR1 SGHAT and CDR2 FQNNGV. The CDR3 coding sequence is TGTGCCAGCAGCTCCGTGCGGAGGGAGAACTATGGCTACACCTTC. This codes for CASSSVRRENYGYTF. Filled out from reference TRBV11-2 and TRBJ1-2, the complete variable domain reads EAGVAQSPRYKIIEKRQSVAFWCNPISGHATLYWYQQILGQGPKLLIQFQNNGVVDDSQLPKDRFSAERLKGVDSTLKIQPAKLEDSAVYLCASSSVRRENYGYTFGSGTRLTVV.

This clone was found a few times. In DNA, the CDR3 is TGTGCCAGCAGCTCACAACAGGGAAGTAACACTGAAGCTTTCTTT. Protein sequence: CASSSQQGSNTEAFF. The J gene is TRBJ1-1, the V gene TRBV7-2; D is possibly TRBD1 (6 bases). This CDR3 spans 15 amino acids. Germline V gene sequence: CDR1 SGHTA, CDR2 FQGNSA. V was pared by 4 bases and J by 2 bases, with 14 bases between.

CDR3 amino acids: CATEGPSNTGELFF. CDR3 DNA sequence: TGTGCCACCGAAGGCCCATCGAACACCGGGGAGCTGTTTTTT. This chain links TRBV11-2 with TRBJ2-2; D is unresolved. CDR1 SGHAT and CDR2 FQNNGV come from the germline V gene. There are 14 residues in the CDR3. V lost 10 bases to trimming and J lost 0 bases, with 12 bases between them.

The chain combines TRBV5-4 with TRBJ2-7, with TRBD2 matching 7 bases. The length of the CDR3 is 13 residues. V gave up 4 bases and J gave up 3 bases; unmatched junction bases: 4. Germline V gives CDR1 SGHNT, CDR2 YYREEE (reference sequence). CDR3 coding DNA: TGTGCCAGCAGCCTCTCGGGAGGCTACGAGCAGTACTTC. Protein: CASSLSGGYEQYF.

Here the CDR3 reads CASSLTGGTYEQYF. In DNA, the CDR3 is TGCGCCAGCAGCTTGACAGGGGGAACCTACGAGCAGTACTTC. The chain joins TRBV5-1 to TRBJ2-7; 8 bases map to TRBD1. CDR1 and CDR2 (germline): SGHRS, YFSETQ. CDR3 length: 14 residues. Trimming cost V 1 base and J 2 bases; bases outside gene matches: 2.

V is TRBV2 and J is TRBJ2-5, with D possibly TRBD2 on 6 matching bases. Germline V CDR1 and CDR2: SNHLY, FYNNEI. The CDR3 totals 12 residues. V lost 5 bases, J lost 5 bases, and 9 bases lay in between. CDR3 in amino acids: CASSLAEETQYF. The CDR3 bases are TGTGCCAGCAGTTTAGCGGAGGAGACCCAGTACTTC.

This clone has only a few counts. CDR3 coding DNA: TGTGCCAGCAGCCTCGGACTAGCGGAGAAAGTAGAGACCCAGTACTTC. It codes for CASSLGLAEKVETQYF. The rearrangement joins TRBV6-6 to TRBJ2-5; TRBD2 matches at 10 bases. V shed 6 bases and J 4 bases; nucleotides not matched to a gene: 11. The CDR3 covers 16 residues. Germline CDR1 is MNHNY and CDR2 is SVGAGI (reference sequence).

In its sample, this clone was seen a few times. The gene calls are TRBV27 and TRBJ1-2, with a weak D call TRBD1 (6 bases). Germline V gives CDR1 MNHEY, CDR2 SMNVEV (reference sequence). Between the trimmed V and J ends, which lost 0 bases and 5 bases, there was a span of 13 bases. The CDR3 contains 15 residues. The CDR3 bases are TGTGCCAGCAGTTTATCGCCGGGACAAGATTATGGCTACACCTTC. Translating it yields CASSLSPGQDYGYTF.

This clone has a handful of counts. V and J are TRBV7-2 and TRBJ2-5; TRBD1 aligns across 9 bases. The trim removed 5 bases at V and 3 bases at J, leaving 7 bases unmatched. CDR1 is SGHTA and CDR2 is FQGNSA in the germline V gene. This CDR3 has 15 residues. CDR3: CASSRNTGGKETQYF. The DNA for the CDR3 is TGTGCCAGCAGCAGGAACACAGGGGGCAAAGAGACCCAGTACTTC.

This clone was recorded only once. Just one base apart from a much larger clone, this may be a read error. Other DNA sequences within the sample encode an identical CDR3. The chain employs TRBV18 and TRBJ2-5; no clear D. Trimming shortened V by 3 bases and J by 4 bases, and 3 bases separated the two germline ends. The CDR3 extends over 11 amino acids. Germline V gene sequence: CDR1 KGHSH, CDR2 LQKENI. CDR3: CASSPAETQYF. In DNA, the CDR3 is TGTGCCAGCTCACCCGCAGAGACCCAGTACTTC.

This chain joins TRBV4-2 and TRBJ2-5; D might be TRBD2 (5 bases). CDR1 is LGHNA and CDR2 is YNFKEQ in the germline V gene. The CDR3 contains 13 residues. Trimming left V 3 bases short and J 5 bases short, with 10 bases between. CDR3 sequence: CASSHKDSETQYF. The CDR3 nucleotides read TGTGCCAGCAGCCATAAGGACTCGGAGACCCAGTACTTC.

The J gene is TRBJ2-5, the V gene TRBV5-1; D remains ambiguous. Germline-derived CDR1 and CDR2 are SGHRS and YFSETQ. The germline V and J ends were trimmed by 0 bases and 5 bases, with 5 bases remaining between them. The CDR3 is 12 amino acids. The DNA for the CDR3 is TGCGCCAGCAGCTTGGACGGGGAGACCCAGTACTTC. Encoded protein: CASSLDGETQYF.

The rearrangement uses TRBV2 and TRBJ2-1, with 8 bases lining up with TRBD1. The CDR3 consists of 13 residues. From germline, CDR1 is SNHLY and CDR2 FYNNEI. Unmatched junction bases numbered 7, after V lost 0 bases and J lost 15 bases. CDR3 DNA: TGTGCCAGCAGTGAAGCTGACAGGGGTCAAGGGTTCTTC. Its protein is CASSEADRGQGFF.

This clone turned up a few times. The rearrangement links TRBV10-3 to TRBJ2-5; perhaps TRBD2 as D (6 bases). Trimming shortened V by 2 bases and J by 4 bases, and 8 bases separated the two germline ends. The CDR3 totals 13 residues. Germline values: CDR1 ENHRY, CDR2 SYGVKD. The CDR3 bases are TGTGCCATCAGTGAGGGGGGAGGAGAGACCCAGTACTTC. Translated: CAISEGGGETQYF.